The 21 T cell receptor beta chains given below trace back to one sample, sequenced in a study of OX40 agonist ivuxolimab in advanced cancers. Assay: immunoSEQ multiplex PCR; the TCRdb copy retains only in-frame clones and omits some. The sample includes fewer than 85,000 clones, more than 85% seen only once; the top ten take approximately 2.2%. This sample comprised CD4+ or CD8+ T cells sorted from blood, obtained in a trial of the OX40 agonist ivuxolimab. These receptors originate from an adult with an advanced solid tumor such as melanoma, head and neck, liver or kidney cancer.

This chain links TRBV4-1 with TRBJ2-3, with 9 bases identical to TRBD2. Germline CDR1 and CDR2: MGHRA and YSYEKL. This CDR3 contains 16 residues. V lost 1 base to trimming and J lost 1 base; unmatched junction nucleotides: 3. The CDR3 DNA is TGCGCCAGCAGCCAAGTGACTAGCGGTCGCACAGATACGCAGTATTTT. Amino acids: CASSQVTSGRTDTQYF.

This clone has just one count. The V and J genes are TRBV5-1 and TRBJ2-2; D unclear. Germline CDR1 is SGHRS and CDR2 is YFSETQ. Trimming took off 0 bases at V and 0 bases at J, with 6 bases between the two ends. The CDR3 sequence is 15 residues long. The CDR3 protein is CASSLGSSNTGELFF. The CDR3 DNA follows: TGCGCCAGCAGCTTGGGGAGTTCGAACACCGGGGAGCTGTTTTTT.

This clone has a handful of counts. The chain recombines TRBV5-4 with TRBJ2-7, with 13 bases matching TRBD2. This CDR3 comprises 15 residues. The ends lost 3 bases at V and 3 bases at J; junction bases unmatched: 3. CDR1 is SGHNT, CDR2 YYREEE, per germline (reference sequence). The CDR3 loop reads CASSSLAGGHYEQYF. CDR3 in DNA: TGTGCCAGCAGCTCACTAGCGGGAGGGCACTACGAGCAGTACTTC.

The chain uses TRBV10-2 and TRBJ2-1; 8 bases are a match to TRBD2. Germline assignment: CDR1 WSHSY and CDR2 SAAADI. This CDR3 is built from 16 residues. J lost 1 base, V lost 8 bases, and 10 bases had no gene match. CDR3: CASSLGSGGSYNEQFF. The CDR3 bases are TGCGCCAGCTCATTGGGGAGCGGGGGTTCCTACAATGAGCAGTTCTTC.

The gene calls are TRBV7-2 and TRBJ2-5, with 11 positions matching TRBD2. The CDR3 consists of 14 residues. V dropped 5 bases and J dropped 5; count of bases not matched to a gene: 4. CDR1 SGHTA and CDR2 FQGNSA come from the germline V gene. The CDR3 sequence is CASSISGREETQYF. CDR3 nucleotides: TGTGCCAGCAGCATTAGCGGGAGGGAGGAGACCCAGTACTTC.

The CDR3 here is CASSLGRGAEAFF. The DNA for the CDR3 is TGTGCCAGCAGCTTGGGTAGGGGAGCTGAAGCTTTCTTT. The chain carries TRBV7-2 and TRBJ1-1; possible D gene TRBD1, 5 bases. In germline, CDR1 is SGHTA, CDR2 FQGNSA. V shed 3 bases and J shed 6 bases, with 11 bases lying between them. The CDR3 is 13 residues long.

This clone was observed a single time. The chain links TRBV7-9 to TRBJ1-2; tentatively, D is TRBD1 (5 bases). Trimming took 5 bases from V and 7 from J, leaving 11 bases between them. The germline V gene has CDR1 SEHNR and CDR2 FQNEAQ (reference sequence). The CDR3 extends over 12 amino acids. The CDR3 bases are TGTGCCAGCAGCCTGGGGGAGGGTGGCTACACCTTC. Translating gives CASSLGEGGYTF.

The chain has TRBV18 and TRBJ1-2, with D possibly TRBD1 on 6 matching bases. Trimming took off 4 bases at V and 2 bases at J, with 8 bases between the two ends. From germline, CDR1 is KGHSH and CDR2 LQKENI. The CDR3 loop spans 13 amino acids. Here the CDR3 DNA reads TGTGCCAGCTCACGGGACACAAACTATGGCTACACCTTC. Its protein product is CASSRDTNYGYTF. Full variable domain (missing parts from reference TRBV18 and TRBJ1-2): NAGVMQNPRHLVRRRGQEARLRCSPMKGHSHVYWYRQLPEEGLKFMVYLQKENIIDESGMPKERFSAEFPKEGPSILRIQQVVRGDSAAYFCASSRDTNYGYTFGSGTRLTVV.

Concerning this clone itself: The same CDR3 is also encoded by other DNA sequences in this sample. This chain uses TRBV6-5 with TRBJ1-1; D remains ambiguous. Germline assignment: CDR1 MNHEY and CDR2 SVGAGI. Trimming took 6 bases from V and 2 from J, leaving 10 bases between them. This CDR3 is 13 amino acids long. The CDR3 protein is CASRRQLNTEAFF. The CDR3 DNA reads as TGTGCCAGCAGACGTCAACTCAACACTGAAGCTTTCTTT.

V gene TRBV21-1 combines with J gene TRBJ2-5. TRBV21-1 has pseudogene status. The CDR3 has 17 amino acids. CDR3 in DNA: TGTGCCAGCAGCAAATTTAGACAACGACTCTGCCAAGAGACCCAGTACTTC. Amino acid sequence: CASSKFRQRLCQETQYF.

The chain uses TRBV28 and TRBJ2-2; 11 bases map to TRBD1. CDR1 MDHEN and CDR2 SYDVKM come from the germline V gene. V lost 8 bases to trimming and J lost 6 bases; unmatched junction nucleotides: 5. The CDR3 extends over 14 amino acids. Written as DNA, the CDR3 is TGTGCCAGCGGTTGGACAGGGGGCGCCGGGGAGCTGTTTTTT. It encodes CASGWTGGAGELFF. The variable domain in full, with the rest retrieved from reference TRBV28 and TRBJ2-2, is DVKVTQSSRYLVKRTGEKVFLECVQDMDHENMFWYRQDPGLGLRLIYFSYDVKMKEKGDIPEGYSVSREKKERFSLILESASTNQTSMYLCASGWTGGAGELFFGEGSRLTVL.

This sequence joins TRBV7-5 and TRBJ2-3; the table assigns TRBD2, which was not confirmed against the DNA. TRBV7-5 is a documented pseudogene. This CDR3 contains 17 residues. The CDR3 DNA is TGTGCCAGAAGCTTAGTGGGAAGGACCAGCGGTACAGATACGCAGTATTTT. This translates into CARSLVGRTSGTDTQYF.

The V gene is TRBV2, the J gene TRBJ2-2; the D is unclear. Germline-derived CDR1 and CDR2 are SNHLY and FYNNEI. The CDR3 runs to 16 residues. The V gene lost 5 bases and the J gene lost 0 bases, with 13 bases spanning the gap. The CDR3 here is CASSLLRLANTGELFF. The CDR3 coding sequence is TGTGCCAGCAGTCTCCTCAGGTTGGCGAACACCGGGGAGCTGTTTTTT.

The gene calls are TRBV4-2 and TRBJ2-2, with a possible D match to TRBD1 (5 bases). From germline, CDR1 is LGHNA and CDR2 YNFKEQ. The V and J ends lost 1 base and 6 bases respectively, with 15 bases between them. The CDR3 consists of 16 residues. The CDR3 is CASSQAGSGLAGELFF. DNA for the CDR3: TGTGCCAGCAGCCAAGCTGGCTCAGGGTTAGCCGGGGAGCTGTTTTTT.

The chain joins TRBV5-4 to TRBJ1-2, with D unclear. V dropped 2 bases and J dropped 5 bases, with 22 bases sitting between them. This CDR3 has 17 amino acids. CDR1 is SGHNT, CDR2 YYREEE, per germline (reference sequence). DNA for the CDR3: TGTGCCAGCAGCTTATTTTTTTTTGGCCCCGAAGGGTATGGCTACACCTTC. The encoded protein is CASSLFFFGPEGYGYTF.

In DNA form, the CDR3 reads TGCAGCGTTGAAGACAGGGGGAACACCGGGGAGCTGTTTTTT. Its translation is CSVEDRGNTGELFF. The chain recombines TRBV29-1 with TRBJ2-2; perhaps TRBD1 as D (6 bases). Germline lookup yields CDR1 SQVTM and CDR2 ANQGSEA. The CDR3 contains 14 residues. The V end was cut by 0 bases, the J end by 1 base, with 6 bases between.

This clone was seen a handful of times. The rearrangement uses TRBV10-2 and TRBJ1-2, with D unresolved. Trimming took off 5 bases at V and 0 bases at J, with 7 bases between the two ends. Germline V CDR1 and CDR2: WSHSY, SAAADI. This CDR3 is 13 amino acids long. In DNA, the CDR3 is TGCGCCAGCAGTCTTCTAGCTAACTATGGCTACACCTTC. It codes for CASSLLANYGYTF.

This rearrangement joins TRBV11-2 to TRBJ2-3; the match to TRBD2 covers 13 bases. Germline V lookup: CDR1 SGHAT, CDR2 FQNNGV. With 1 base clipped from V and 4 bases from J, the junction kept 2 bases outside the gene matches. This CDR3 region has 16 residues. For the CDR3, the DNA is TGTGCCAGCAGCTTAGTCGGACTAGCGGGAGCAGATACGCAGTATTTT. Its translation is CASSLVGLAGADTQYF.

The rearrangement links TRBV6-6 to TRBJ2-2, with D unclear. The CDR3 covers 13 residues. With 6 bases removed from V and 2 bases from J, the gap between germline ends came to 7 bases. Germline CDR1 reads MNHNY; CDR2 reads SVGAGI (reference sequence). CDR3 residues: CASRVINTGELFF. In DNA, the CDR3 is TGTGCCAGCAGGGTAATCAACACCGGGGAGCTGTTTTTT.

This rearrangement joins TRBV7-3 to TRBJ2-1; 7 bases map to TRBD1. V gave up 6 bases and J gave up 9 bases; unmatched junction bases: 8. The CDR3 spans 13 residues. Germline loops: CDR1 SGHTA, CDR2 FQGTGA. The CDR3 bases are TGTGCCAGCAGTGGAGACAGGGTGGGTGAGCAGTTCTTC. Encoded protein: CASSGDRVGEQFF.

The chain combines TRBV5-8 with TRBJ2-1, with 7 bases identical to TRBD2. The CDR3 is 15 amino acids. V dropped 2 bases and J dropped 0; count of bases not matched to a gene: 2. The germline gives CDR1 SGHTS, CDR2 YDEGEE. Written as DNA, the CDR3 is TGTGCCAGCAGCTTCCGCGGGAGCTCCTACAATGAGCAGTTCTTC. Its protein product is CASSFRGSSYNEQFF.